Listed here are 13 T cell receptor beta chains from one sample, sequenced in a study of blood T cells in healthy people across ages (dated by TCRdb to about 2015). Library generation was performed with 5' RACE. The sample was run on an Illumina HiSeq 2500. A second PCR of about 6 to 11 cycles was performed with a sample-barcoded 5' primer and a J-beta primer mix. TCRdb cleaned the public reads at Q25 with fastp, built clones with MiXCR and kept in-frame beta chains. Each CDR3 protein gets just one entry, which takes the most common genes and DNA from the rows behind it. The sample contains about 970,000 distinct CDR3 sequences, approximately 50% of them found a single time. The top ten clonotypes cover about 22% of the sample. What was sequenced was blood. Source of these receptors: a woman aged 60-75 years in good health.

V is TRBV4-2 and J is TRBJ1-5, with D unclear. The CDR3 sequence is 13 residues long. The germline V and J ends were trimmed by 5 bases and 7 bases, with 12 bases remaining between them. Germline V gene sequence: CDR1 LGHNA, CDR2 YNFKEQ. CDR3 sequence reads: CASSASIGQPQHF. The DNA of the CDR3 is TGTGCCAGCAGCGCCTCAATTGGCCAGCCCCAGCATTTT.

This clonotype was detected many times. The CDR3 region has the DNA TGTGCCAGCAGTCCGGGACTAGCGGTTTCCTACGAGCAGTACTTC. Its translation is CASSPGLAVSYEQYF. The chain employs TRBV12-3 or TRBV12-4 and TRBJ2-7; the match to TRBD2 covers 11 bases. The junction had 4 bases not matched to a gene; V was cut back by 5 bases and J by 1 base. CDR3 length: 15 amino acids.

This chain connects TRBV29-1 to TRBJ2-3; weak D call: TRBD1 (6 bases). This CDR3 spans 15 amino acids. V lost 7 bases and J 4 bases, leaving 21 bases between the germline ends. The germline V gene has CDR1 SQVTM and CDR2 ANQGSEA. The CDR3 DNA sequence: TGCAGCGCTGGATCGGACAGAGGGAGCTCAGATACGCAGTATTTT. Protein: CSAGSDRGSSDTQYF.

This clonotype was seen a handful of times. The chain links TRBV13 to TRBJ2-1, with TRBD2 identical over 7 bases. V was clipped by 2 bases and J by 3 bases; unmatched bases: 10. Germline values: CDR1 PRHDT, CDR2 FYEKMQ (reference sequence). This CDR3 has 17 amino acids. CDR3 in amino acids: CASSLQGGRAVYNEQFF. Here the CDR3 DNA reads TGTGCCAGCAGCTTACAGGGCGGGAGAGCGGTCTACAATGAGCAGTTCTTC. The full variable domain, rest sourced from reference TRBV13 and TRBJ2-1, is AAGVIQSPRHLIKEKRETATLKCYPIPRHDTVYWYQQGPGQDPQFLISFYEKMQSDKGSIPDRFSAQQFSDYHSELNMSSLELGDSALYFCASSLQGGRAVYNEQFFGPGTRLTVL.

This clonotype was counted a few times. The chain uses TRBV21-1 and TRBJ2-3; TRBD2, as called in the table, went unchecked against the DNA. TRBV21-1 is a recognized pseudogene. This CDR3 region has 15 residues. CDR3 DNA: TGTGCCAGCACCCTCGAGCGGGAGTGGAAAGATACGCAGTATTTT. This translates into CASTLEREWKDTQYF.

In this sample, this clonotype turned up a few times. The V call is TRBV6-6, the J call TRBJ2-4; weak D call: TRBD1 (7 bases). V was shortened by 10 bases and J by 0 bases, with 13 bases between the two germline ends. The germline gives CDR1 MNHNY, CDR2 SVGAGI (reference sequence). This CDR3 spans 14 amino acids. CDR3 DNA sequence: TGTGCCACCAGGGGGGACTTAGCCAAAAACATTCAGTACTTC. This codes for CATRGDLAKNIQYF.

This chain joins TRBV20-1 and TRBJ2-5, with 9 bases aligning to TRBD2. The V segment lost 6 bases and the J segment 5 bases; nucleotides outside the gene matches: 4. Per the germline V gene, CDR1 is DFQATT and CDR2 is SNEGSKA (reference sequence). The CDR3 has 12 residues. The CDR3 protein is CSAPSGRETQYF. The CDR3 nucleotides are TGCAGTGCCCCGAGCGGGAGGGAGACCCAGTACTTC.

The CDR3 is CASTPHGWYQETQYF. The CDR3 nucleotides are TGTGCCAGCACCCCACATGGGTGGTACCAAGAGACCCAGTACTTC. This sequence joins TRBV12-3 or TRBV12-4 and TRBJ2-5; the D is unclear. The CDR3 extends over 15 amino acids. Trimming left V 7 bases short and J 0 bases short, with 15 bases between.

A few counts support this clonotype. This chain uses TRBV7-9 with TRBJ2-7; no clear D gene. Germline-derived CDR1 and CDR2 are SEHNR and FQNEAQ (reference sequence). The V end lost 4 bases, the J end lost 0 bases, and 10 bases lay between the germline ends. This CDR3 has 14 residues. CDR3 coding DNA: TGTGCCAGCAGCTCCTCGAACAGCTCCTACGAGCAGTACTTC. Its translation: CASSSSNSSYEQYF.

This sequence joins TRBV12-3 or TRBV12-4 and TRBJ2-1; 10 positions agree with TRBD2. The trim removed 6 bases at V and 5 bases at J, leaving 13 bases unmatched. This CDR3 is built from 17 residues. The CDR3 reads CASSLPPVAGGDNEQFF. The CDR3 bases are TGTGCCAGCAGCCTTCCCCCAGTAGCGGGAGGAGACAATGAGCAGTTCTTC.

A few counts support this clonotype. This chain uses TRBV6-5 with TRBJ2-7; unclear D gene. Trimming removed 1 base from V and 0 bases from J, with 10 bases in between. CDR3 size: 15 residues. Germline loops: CDR1 MNHEY, CDR2 SVGAGI. CDR3 bases: TGTGCCAGCAGTTACTATTCAACAGTCTCCTACGAGCAGTACTTC. Translated, it gives CASSYYSTVSYEQYF.

This clonotype was seen a handful of times. The rearrangement links TRBV27 to TRBJ2-7; 7 bases line up with TRBD1. V gave up 5 bases and J gave up 6 bases; unmatched junction bases: 16. The CDR3 covers 16 residues. Per the germline V gene, CDR1 is MNHEY and CDR2 is SMNVEV (reference sequence). The CDR3 sequence: CASSTGTVLYLGEQYF. CDR3 nucleotide sequence: TGTGCCAGCAGTACCGGGACAGTTTTATACTTGGGCGAGCAGTACTTC.

V and J are TRBV7-2 and TRBJ2-7, with TRBD2 matching 12 bases. Germline V gene data show CDR1 as SGHTA and CDR2 as FQGNSA. The V and J ends lost 2 bases and 7 bases, in that order; junction bases with no gene match: 6. CDR3 length: 15 residues. CDR3 nucleotides: TGTGCCAGCAGCTTAACTAGCGGGAGGAACGATGAGCAGTACTTC. Translated: CASSLTSGRNDEQYF.